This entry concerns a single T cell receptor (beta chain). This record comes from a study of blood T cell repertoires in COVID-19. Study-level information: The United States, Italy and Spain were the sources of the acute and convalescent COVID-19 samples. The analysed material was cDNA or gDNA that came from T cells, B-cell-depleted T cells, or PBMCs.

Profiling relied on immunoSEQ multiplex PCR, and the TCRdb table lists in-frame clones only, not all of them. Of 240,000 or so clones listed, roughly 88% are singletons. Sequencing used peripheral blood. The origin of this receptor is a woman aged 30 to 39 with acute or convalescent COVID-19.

CDR3 loop: CASSVEPGLAGVPGELFF. CDR3 nucleotide sequence: TGTGCCAGCAGCGTAGAACCAGGACTAGCGGGAGTCCCTGGGGAGCTGTTTTTT. V is TRBV9 and J is TRBJ2-2; TRBD2 matches 13 bases. The V and J ends lost 0 bases and 8 bases, in that order; junction bases with no gene match: 10. The CDR3 loop spans 18 amino acids. Germline loops: CDR1 SGDLS, CDR2 YYNGEE.